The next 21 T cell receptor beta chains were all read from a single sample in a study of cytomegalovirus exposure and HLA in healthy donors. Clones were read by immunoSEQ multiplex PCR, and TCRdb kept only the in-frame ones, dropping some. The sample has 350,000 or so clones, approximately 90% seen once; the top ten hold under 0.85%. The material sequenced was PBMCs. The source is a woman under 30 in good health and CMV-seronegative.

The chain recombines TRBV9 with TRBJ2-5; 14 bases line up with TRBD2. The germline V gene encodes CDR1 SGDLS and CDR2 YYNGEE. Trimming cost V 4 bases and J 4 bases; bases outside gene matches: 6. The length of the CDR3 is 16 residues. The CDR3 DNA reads TGTGCCAGCAGCCTGGGACTAGCGGGAGCAGGAGAGACCCAGTACTTC. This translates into CASSLGLAGAGETQYF.

The CDR3 DNA reads TGCGCCAGCAGCCAACCCACTAGCGGGACTCGAAACATTCAGTACTTC. Its translation: CASSQPTSGTRNIQYF. This chain connects TRBV4-1 to TRBJ2-4, with 10 bases lining up with TRBD2. Germline V gene lookup returns CDR1 MGHRA and CDR2 YSYEKL. The CDR3 runs 16 residues. V lost 2 bases, J lost 6 bases, and 7 bases stayed unmatched.

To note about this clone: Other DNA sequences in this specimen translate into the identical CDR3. The CDR3 DNA sequence: TGTGCCAGCAGTTACTCGGGCAGGGTCGGCGGCTACACCTTC. It translates to CASSYSGRVGGYTF. The chain couples TRBV6-5 to TRBJ1-2; D is perhaps TRBD1 (5 bases). The germline V gene has CDR1 MNHEY and CDR2 SVGAGI. This CDR3 is 14 amino acids long. V was shortened by 0 bases and J by 8 bases, with 13 bases between the two germline ends.

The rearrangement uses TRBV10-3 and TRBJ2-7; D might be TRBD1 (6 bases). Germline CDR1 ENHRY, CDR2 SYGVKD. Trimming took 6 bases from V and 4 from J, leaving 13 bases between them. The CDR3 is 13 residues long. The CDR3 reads CAIRTGTQYEQYF. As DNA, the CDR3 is TGTGCCATCAGAACCGGGACACAATACGAGCAGTACTTC.

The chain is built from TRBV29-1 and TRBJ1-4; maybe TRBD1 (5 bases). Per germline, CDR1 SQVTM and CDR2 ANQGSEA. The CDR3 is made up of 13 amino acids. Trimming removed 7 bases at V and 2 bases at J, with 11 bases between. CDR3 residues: CSAKSGTNEKLFF. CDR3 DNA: TGCAGCGCCAAGTCAGGGACTAATGAAAAACTGTTTTTT.

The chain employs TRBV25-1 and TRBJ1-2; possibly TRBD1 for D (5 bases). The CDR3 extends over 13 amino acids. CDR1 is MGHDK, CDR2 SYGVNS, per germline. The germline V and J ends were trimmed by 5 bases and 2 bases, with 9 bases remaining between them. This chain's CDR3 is CASSQTVNYGYTF. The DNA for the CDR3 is TGTGCCAGCAGTCAGACAGTAAACTATGGCTACACCTTC.

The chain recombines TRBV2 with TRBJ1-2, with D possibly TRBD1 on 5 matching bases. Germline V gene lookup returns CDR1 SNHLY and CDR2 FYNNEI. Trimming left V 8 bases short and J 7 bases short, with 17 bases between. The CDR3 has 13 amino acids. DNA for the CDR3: TGTGCCAGCTGTGGAGACAGTTTGAGTGGCTACACCTTC. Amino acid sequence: CASCGDSLSGYTF. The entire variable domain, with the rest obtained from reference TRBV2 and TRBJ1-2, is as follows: EPEVTQTPSHQVTQMGQEVILRCVPISNHLYFYWYRQILGQKVEFLVSFYNNEISEKSEIFDDQFSVERPDGSNFTLKIRSTKLEDSAMYFCASCGDSLSGYTFGSGTRLTVV.

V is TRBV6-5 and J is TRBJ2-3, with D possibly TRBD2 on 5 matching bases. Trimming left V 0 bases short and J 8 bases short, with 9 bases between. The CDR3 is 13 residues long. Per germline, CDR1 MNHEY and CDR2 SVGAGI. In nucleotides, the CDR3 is TGTGCCAGCAGTTACTCAATCGCGGGTACGCAGTATTTT. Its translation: CASSYSIAGTQYF.

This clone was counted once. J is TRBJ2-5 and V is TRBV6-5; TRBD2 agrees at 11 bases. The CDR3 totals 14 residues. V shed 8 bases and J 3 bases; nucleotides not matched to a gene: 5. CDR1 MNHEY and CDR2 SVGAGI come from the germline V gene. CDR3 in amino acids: CASAPGLAEETQYF. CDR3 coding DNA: TGTGCCAGCGCCCCGGGACTAGCGGAAGAGACCCAGTACTTC.

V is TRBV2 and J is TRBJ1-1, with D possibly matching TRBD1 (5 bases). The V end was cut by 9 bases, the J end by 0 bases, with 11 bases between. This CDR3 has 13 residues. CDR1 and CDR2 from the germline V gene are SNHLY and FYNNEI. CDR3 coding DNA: TGTGCCAGTACAGGCACCATGAACACTGAAGCTTTCTTT. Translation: CASTGTMNTEAFF.

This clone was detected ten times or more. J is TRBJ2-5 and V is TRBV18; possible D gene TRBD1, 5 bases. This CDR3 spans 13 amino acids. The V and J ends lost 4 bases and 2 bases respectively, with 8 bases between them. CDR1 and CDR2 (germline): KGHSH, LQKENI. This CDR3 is CASSLQGQETQYF. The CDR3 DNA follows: TGTGCCAGCTCACTTCAGGGACAAGAGACCCAGTACTTC.

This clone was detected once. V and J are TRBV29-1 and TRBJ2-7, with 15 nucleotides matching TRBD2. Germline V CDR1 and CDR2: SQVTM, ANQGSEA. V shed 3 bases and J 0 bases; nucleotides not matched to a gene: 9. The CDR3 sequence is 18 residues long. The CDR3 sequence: CSVEWRTSGRGSSYEQYF. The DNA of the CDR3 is TGCAGCGTTGAGTGGAGGACTAGCGGGAGGGGAAGCTCCTACGAGCAGTACTTC.

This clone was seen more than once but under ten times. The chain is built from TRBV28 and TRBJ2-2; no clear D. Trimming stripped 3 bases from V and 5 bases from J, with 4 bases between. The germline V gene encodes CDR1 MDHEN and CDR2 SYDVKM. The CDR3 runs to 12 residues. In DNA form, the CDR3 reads TGTGCCAGCAGTTTCGTTACCGGGGAGCTGTTTTTT. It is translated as CASSFVTGELFF.

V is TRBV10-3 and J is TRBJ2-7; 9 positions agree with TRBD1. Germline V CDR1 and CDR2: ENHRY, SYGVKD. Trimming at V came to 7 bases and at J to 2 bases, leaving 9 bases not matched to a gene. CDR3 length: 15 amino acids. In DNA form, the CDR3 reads TGTGCCATCAACCCGGGACAGGGAACCCCCTACGAGCAGTACTTC. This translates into CAINPGQGTPYEQYF.

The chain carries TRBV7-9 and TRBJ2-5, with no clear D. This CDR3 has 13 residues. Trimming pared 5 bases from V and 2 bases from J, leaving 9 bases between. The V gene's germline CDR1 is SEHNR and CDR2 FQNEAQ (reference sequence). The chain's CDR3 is CASSPEEQETQYF. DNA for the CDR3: TGTGCCAGCAGCCCAGAGGAGCAAGAGACCCAGTACTTC.

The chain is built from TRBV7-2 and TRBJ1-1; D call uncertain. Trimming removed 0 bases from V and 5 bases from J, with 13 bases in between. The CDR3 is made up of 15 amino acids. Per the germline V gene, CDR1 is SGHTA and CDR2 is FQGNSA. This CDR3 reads CASSLAAGSVTEAFF. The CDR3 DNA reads TGTGCCAGCAGCTTAGCGGCCGGGTCGGTGACTGAAGCTTTCTTT.

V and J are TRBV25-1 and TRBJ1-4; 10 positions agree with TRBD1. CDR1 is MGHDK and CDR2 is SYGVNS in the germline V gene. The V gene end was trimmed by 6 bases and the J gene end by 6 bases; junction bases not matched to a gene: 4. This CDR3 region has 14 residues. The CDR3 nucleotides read TGTGCCAGCAGAGGGACAGGGGAGCATGAAAAACTGTTTTTT. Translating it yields CASRGTGEHEKLFF.

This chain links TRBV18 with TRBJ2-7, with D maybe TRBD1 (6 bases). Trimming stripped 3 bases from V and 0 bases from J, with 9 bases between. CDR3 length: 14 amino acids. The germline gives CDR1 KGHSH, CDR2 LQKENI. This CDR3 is CASSPQGTSYEQYF. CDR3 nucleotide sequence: TGTGCCAGCTCACCTCAGGGGACCTCCTACGAGCAGTACTTC.

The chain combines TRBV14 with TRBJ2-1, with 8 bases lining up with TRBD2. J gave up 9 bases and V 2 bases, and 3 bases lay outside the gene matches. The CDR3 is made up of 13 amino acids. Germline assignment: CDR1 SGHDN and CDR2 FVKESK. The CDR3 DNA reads TGTGCCAGCAGCCAACGGCGGGAGGTTGAGCAGTTCTTC. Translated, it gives CASSQRREVEQFF. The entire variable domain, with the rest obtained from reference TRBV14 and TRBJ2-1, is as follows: EAGVTQFPSHSVIEKGQTVTLRCDPISGHDNLYWYRRVMGKEIKFLLHFVKESKQDESGMPNNRFLAERTGGTYSTLKVQPAELEDSGVYFCASSQRREVEQFFGPGTRLTVL.

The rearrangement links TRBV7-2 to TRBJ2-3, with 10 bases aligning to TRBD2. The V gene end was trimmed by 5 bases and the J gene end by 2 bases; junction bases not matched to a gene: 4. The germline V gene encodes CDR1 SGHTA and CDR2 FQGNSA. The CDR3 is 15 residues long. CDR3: CASSKLAGVTDTQYF. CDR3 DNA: TGTGCCAGCAGCAAGCTAGCGGGAGTCACAGATACGCAGTATTTT.

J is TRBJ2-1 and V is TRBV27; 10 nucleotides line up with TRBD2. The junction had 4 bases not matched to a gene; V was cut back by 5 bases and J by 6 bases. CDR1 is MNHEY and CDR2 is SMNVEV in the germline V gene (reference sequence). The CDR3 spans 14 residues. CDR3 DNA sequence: TGTGCCAGCAGTACTAGCGGGACTTTCAATGAGCAGTTCTTC. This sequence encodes CASSTSGTFNEQFF.